This T cell receptor beta chain is drawn from a study of blood T cell repertoires in COVID-19. Study details: Nucleic acid was either cDNA or gDNA, and it came from T cells, B-cell-depleted T cells, or PBMCs.

In the original workflow: Amplified reference gene primers provided the basis for estimating nucleated cell counts. The table came from immunoSEQ multiplex PCR; TCRdb's copy has only in-frame clones and leaves some out. D and trimming were read from the DNA, whereas the V and J calls and clone size are those reported in that table. Among roughly 250,000 clones, around 83% were seen once, and the ten largest hold less than 7.5%. Sequencing was performed on peripheral blood. The sequence was collected from a woman between 50 and 59 years old with acute or convalescent COVID-19.

CDR3 region: CASSESGRGDTEAFF. In nucleotides, the CDR3 is TGTGCCAGCAGTGAATCTGGCAGGGGGGACACTGAAGCTTTCTTT. This rearrangement joins TRBV25-1 to TRBJ1-1; the match to TRBD1 covers 7 bases. V was pared by 1 base and J by 3 bases, with 5 bases of the junction left unmatched. CDR1 is MGHDK and CDR2 is SYGVNS in the germline V gene. This CDR3 has 15 amino acids.